This TCR beta chain stems from a study of T cells in women clearing cervical HPV infection. About the study: For cases, blood was sampled a median around 150 days after lesion detection, interquartile range 90 to 200 days.

Sequenced by immunoSEQ multiplex PCR; TCRdb stores in-frame clones only, minus some. Its listing shows some 20,000 clones. Study findings and constraints: It is unknown whether associations predate infection; no effector/memory or HPV-specific sorting. Combining TCR richness with V gene abundances gave roughly 0.84 AUC.

V gave up 1 base and J gave up 3 bases, with 13 bases separating them. The length of the CDR3 is 16 residues. CDR1 SGHVS and CDR2 FQNEAQ come from the germline V gene. Cervical HPV DNA detected by MY09/MY11 PCR, typed by dot-blot. Comment on this clone: What it binds is unknown. The read falls 3 residues short of the CDR3 end, and the missing part is taken from the germline J gene.

The sequence came from a woman between 18 and 70 years old with a cervical HPV16 infection that either progressed to CIN3+ or cleared (not recorded which). V gene TRBV7-8 combines with J gene TRBJ2-1, with a possible D match to TRBD1 (5 bases). The source material was blood buffy coat. The covered CDR3 bases are TGTGCCAGCAGCTTAGGGCAGGGTTCCCTCTACAATGAG. It is translated as CASSLGQGSLYNE. The CDR3 in its entirety is CASSLGQGSLYNEQFF.